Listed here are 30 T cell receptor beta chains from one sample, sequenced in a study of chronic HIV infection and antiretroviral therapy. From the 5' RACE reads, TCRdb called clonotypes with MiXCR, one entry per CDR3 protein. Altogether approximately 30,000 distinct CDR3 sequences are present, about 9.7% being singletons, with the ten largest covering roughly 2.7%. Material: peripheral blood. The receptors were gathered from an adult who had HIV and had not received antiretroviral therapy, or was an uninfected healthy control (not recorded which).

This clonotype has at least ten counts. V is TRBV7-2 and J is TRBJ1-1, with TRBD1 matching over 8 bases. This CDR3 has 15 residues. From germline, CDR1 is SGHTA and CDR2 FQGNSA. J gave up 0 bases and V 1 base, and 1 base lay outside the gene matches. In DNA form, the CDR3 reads TGTGCCAGCAGCTTAGAGGGACAGGTGAACACTGAAGCTTTCTTT. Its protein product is CASSLEGQVNTEAFF.

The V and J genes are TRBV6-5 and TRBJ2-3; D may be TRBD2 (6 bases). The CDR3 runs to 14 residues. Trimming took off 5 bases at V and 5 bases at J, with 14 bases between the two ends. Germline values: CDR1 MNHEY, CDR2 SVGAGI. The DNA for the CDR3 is TGTGCCAGCAGTATCGGACTATCGGAAGATACGCAGTATTTT. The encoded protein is CASSIGLSEDTQYF.

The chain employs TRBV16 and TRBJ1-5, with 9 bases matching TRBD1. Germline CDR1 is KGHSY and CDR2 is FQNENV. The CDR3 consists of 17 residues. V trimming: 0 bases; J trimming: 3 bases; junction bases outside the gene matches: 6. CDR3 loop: CASSQSGGTGYNQPQHF. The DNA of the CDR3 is TGTGCCAGCAGCCAATCAGGGGGGACAGGGTACAATCAGCCCCAGCATTTT.

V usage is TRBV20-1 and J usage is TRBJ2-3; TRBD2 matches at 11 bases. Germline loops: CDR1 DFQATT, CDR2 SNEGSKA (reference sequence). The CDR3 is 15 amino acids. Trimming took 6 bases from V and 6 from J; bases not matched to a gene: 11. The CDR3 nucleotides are TGCAGTGCGCCAAAACTAGCGGGGGTGGGGGATACGCAGTATTTT. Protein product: CSAPKLAGVGDTQYF.

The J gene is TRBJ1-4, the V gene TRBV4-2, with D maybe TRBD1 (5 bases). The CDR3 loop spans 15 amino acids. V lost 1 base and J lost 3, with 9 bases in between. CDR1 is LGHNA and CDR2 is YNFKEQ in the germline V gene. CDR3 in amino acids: CASSQATDPNEKLFF. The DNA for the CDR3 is TGTGCCAGCAGCCAAGCGACAGACCCTAATGAAAAACTGTTTTTT.

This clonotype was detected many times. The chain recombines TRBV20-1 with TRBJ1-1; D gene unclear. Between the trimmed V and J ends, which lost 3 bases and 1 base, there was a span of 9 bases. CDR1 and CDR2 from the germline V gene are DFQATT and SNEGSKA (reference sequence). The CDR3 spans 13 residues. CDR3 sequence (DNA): TGCAGTGCTAGCCACCGGGCGAACACTGAAGCTTTCTTT. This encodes CSASHRANTEAFF.

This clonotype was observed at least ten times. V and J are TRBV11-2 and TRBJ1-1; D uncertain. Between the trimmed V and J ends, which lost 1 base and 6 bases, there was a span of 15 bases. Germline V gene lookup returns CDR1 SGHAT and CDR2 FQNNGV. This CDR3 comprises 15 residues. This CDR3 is CASSLAPSTNAEAFF. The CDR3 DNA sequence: TGTGCCAGCAGCTTAGCCCCCAGCACCAACGCTGAAGCTTTCTTT.

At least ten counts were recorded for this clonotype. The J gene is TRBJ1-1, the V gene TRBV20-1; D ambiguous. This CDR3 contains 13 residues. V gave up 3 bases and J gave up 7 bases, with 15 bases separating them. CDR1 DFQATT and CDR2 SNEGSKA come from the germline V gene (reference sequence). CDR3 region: CSARDSVYSEAFF. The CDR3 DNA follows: TGCAGTGCTAGGGATTCGGTTTACAGTGAAGCTTTCTTT.

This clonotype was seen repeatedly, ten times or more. Written as DNA, the CDR3 is TGTGCCAGCTCACCTTCAGGGGGAAATCAGCCCCAGCATTTT. Amino acid sequence: CASSPSGGNQPQHF. The rearrangement uses TRBV18 and TRBJ1-5; 7 nucleotides align to TRBD1. J was trimmed by 4 bases and V by 3 bases; bases with no gene match: 3. CDR1 KGHSH and CDR2 LQKENI come from the germline V gene. This CDR3 comprises 14 residues.

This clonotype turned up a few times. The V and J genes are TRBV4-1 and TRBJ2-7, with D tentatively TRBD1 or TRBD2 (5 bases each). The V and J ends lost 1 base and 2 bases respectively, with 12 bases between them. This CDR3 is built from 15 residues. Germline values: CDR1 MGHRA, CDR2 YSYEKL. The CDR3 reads CASSQAGTTTYEQYF. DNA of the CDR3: TGCGCCAGCAGCCAAGCAGGGACGACAACCTACGAGCAGTACTTC.

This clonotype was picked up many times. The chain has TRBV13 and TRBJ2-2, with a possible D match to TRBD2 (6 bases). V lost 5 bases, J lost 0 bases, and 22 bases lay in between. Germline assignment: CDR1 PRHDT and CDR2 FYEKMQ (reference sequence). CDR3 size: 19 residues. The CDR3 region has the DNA TGTGCCAGCAGCCCAGCCGGGACTGAAAGCACATCGAACACCGGGGAGCTGTTTTTT. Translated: CASSPAGTESTSNTGELFF.

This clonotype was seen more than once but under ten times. The CDR3 DNA sequence: TGCGCCAGCAGCCAAGAAATTGATAGGGAAGGCTACACCTTC. It codes for CASSQEIDREGYTF. The rearrangement uses TRBV4-1 and TRBJ1-2; D is ambiguous. CDR3 length: 14 amino acids. Germline V gene data show CDR1 as MGHRA and CDR2 as YSYEKL. V was pared by 0 bases and J by 8 bases, with 13 bases between.

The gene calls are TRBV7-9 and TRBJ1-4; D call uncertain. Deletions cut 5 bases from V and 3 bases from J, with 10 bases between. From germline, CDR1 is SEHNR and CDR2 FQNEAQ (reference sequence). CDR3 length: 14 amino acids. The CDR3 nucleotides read TGTGCCAGCAGCCGCTCTGGAGCTAATGAAAAACTGTTTTTT. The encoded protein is CASSRSGANEKLFF.

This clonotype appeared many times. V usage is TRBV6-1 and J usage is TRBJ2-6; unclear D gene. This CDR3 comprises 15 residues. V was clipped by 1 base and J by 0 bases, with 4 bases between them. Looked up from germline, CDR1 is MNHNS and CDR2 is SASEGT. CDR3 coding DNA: TGTGCCAGCAGTGAAGGCCTCTCTGGGGCCAACGTCCTGACTTTC. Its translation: CASSEGLSGANVLTF.

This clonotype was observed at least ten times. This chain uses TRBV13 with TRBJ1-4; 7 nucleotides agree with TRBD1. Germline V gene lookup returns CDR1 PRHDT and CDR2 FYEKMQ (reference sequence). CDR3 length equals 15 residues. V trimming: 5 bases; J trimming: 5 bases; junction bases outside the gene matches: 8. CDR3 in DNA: TGTGCCAGCAGCAGCCGAGGGGGCGGGAATGAAAAACTGTTTTTT. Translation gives CASSSRGGGNEKLFF.

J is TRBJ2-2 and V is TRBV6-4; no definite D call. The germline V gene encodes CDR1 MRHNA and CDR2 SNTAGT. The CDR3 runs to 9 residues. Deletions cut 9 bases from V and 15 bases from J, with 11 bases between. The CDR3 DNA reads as TGTGCCAGATCCTGTTGGGTGTTTTTT. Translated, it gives CARSCWVFF.

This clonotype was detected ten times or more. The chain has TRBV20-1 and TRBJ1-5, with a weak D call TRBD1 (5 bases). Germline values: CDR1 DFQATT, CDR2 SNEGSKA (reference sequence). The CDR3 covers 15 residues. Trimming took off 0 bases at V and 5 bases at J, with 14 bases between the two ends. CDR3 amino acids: CSARDREDTHQPQHF. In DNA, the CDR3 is TGCAGTGCTAGAGATAGGGAGGACACCCATCAGCCCCAGCATTTT.

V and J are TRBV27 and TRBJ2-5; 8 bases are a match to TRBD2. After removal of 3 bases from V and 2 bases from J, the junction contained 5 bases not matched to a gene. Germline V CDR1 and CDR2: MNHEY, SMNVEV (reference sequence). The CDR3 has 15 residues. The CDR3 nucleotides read TGTGCCAGCAGTTTGGACGGGAGGGTACAAGAGACCCAGTACTTC. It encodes CASSLDGRVQETQYF.

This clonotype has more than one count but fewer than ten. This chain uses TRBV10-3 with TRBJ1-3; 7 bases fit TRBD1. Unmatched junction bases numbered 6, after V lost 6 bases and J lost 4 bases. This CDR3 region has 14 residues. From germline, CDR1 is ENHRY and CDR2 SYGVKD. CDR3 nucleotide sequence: TGTGCCATCAGGCCGGACAGGTCGGGAAACACCATATATTTT. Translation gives CAIRPDRSGNTIYF.

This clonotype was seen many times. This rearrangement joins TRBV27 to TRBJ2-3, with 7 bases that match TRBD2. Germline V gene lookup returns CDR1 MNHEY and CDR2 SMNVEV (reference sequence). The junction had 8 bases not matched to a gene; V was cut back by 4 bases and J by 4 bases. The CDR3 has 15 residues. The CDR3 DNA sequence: TGTGCCAGCAGTTACTGGCGGGGGAGGGCAGATACGCAGTATTTT. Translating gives CASSYWRGRADTQYF.

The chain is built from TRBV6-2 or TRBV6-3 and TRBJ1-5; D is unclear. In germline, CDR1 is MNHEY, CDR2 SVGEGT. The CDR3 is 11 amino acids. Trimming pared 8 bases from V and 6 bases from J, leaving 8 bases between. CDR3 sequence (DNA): TGTGCCAGCGGGTGGAGTCAGCCCCAGCATTTT. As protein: CASGWSQPQHF.

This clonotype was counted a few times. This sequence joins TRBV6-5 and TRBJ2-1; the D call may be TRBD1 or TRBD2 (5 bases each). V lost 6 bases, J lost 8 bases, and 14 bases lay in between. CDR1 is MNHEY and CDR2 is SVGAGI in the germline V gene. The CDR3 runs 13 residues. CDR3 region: CASSRDGMDEQFF. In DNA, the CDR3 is TGTGCCAGCAGCCGGGACGGTATGGATGAGCAGTTCTTC.

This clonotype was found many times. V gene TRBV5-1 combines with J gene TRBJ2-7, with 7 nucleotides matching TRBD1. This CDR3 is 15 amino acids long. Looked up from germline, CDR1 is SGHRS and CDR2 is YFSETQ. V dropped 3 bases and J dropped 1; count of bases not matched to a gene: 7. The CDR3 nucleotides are TGCGCCAGCAGCTCGCCCGACAGGGATTCCTACGAGCAGTACTTC. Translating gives CASSSPDRDSYEQYF.

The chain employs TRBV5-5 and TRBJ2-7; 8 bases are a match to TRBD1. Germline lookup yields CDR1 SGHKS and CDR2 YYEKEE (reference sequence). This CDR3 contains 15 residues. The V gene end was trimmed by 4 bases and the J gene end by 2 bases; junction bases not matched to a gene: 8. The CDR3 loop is CASSPGTGNPYEQYF. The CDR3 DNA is TGTGCCAGCAGCCCTGGGACAGGTAATCCCTACGAGCAGTACTTC. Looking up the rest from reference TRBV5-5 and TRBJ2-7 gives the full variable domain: DAGVTQSPTHLIKTRGQQVTLRCSPISGHKSVSWYQQVLGQGPQFIFQYYEKEERGRGNFPDRFSARQFPNYSSELNVNALLLGDSALYLCASSPGTGNPYEQYFGPGTRLTVT.

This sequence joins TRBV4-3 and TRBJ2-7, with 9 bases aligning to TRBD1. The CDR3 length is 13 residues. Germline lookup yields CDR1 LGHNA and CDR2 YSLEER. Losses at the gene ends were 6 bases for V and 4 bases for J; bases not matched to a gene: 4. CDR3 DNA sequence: TGCGCCAGCAGAGTCGGGACAGGGTACGAGCAGTACTTC. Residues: CASRVGTGYEQYF.

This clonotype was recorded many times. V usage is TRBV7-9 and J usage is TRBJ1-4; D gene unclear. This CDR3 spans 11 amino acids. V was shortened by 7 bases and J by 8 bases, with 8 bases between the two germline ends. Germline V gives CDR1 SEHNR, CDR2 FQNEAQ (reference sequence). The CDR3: CASTSVEKLFF. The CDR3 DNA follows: TGTGCCAGCACCAGCGTCGAAAAACTGTTTTTT.

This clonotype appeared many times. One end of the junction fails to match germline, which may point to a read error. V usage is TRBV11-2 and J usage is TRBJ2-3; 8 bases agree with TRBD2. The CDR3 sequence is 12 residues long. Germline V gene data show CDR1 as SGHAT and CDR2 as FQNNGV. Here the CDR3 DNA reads TGTGCCAGCAGCTTTCCCGGGACTAGGGGGGTTTTT. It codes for CASSFPGTRGVF.

The CDR3 nucleotides read TGCAGCGTTGAAACTAACACTGAAGCTTTCTTT. This gives the protein CSVETNTEAFF. V and J are TRBV29-1 and TRBJ1-1, with no clear D. The germline V gene encodes CDR1 SQVTM and CDR2 ANQGSEA. The CDR3 covers 11 residues. The ends were cut back, 2 bases at V and 2 bases at J, with 3 bases in the middle.

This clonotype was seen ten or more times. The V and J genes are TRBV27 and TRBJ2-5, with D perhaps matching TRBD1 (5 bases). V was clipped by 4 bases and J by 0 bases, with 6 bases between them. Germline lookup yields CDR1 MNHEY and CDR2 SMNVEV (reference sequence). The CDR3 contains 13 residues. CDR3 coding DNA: TGTGCCAGCAGTTCACAGGACCAAGAGACCCAGTACTTC. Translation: CASSSQDQETQYF.

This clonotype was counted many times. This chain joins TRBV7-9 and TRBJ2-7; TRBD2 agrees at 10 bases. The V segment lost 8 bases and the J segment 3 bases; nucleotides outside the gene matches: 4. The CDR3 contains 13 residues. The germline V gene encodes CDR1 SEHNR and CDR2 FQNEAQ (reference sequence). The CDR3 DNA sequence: TGTGCCAGCGAGGTAGCGGGAGGCTACGAGCAGTACTTC. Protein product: CASEVAGGYEQYF.